This entry lists 3 T cell receptor beta chains sequenced from one sample in a study of blood T cells in healthy people across ages. A second PCR, run for roughly 7 to 12 cycles, used a sample-barcoded 5' primer plus a J-beta primer mix. In TCRdb, the 5' RACE reads were re-called with MiXCR into one record per CDR3 protein. This table holds roughly 1.9 million distinct CDR3 sequences, approximately 40% found once. The sequencing input was blood. The receptors shown here come from a human donor in good health.

This clonotype was detected a few times. This rearrangement joins TRBV10-3 to TRBJ2-7; TRBD2 is a possible D gene (6 bases). The CDR3 consists of 13 residues. Between the trimmed V and J ends, which lost 6 bases and 3 bases, there was a span of 12 bases. CDR1 ENHRY and CDR2 SYGVKD come from the germline V gene. The CDR3 is CAIRDGGVYEQYF. DNA of the CDR3: TGTGCCATCAGGGACGGGGGTGTCTACGAGCAGTACTTC.

The chain couples TRBV11-3 to TRBJ1-1; TRBD1 matches 8 bases. V lost 1 base to trimming and J lost 12 bases; unmatched junction nucleotides: 7. Germline V gene sequence: CDR1 SGHNT, CDR2 YENEEA. There are 13 residues in the CDR3. The CDR3 DNA follows: TGTGCCAGCAGCTTAGGTCAAGGACAGGGAACTTTCTTT. This sequence encodes CASSLGQGQGTFF.

This clonotype turned up a few times. The rearrangement links TRBV4-3 to TRBJ2-5; 11 bases are shared with TRBD2. The V gene's germline CDR1 is LGHNA and CDR2 YSLEER. V lost 8 bases to trimming and J lost 5 bases; unmatched junction nucleotides: 13. The CDR3 totals 16 residues. The DNA for the CDR3 is TGCGCCAGCGGAAACACCGTGGCTAGCGGGGGGGAGACCCAGTACTTC. Its protein product is CASGNTVASGGETQYF.